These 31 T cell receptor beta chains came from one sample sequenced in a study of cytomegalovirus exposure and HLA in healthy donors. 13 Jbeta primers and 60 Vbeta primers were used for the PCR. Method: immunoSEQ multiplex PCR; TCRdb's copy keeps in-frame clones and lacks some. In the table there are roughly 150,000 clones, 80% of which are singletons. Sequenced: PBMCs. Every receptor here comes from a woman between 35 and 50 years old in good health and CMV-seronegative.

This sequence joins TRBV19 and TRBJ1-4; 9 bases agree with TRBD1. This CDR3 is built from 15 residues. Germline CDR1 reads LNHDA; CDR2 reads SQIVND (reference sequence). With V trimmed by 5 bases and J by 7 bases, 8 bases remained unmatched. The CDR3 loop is CASSPEGQGTEKLFF. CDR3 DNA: TGTGCCAGTAGTCCAGAGGGACAGGGAACTGAAAAACTGTTTTTT.

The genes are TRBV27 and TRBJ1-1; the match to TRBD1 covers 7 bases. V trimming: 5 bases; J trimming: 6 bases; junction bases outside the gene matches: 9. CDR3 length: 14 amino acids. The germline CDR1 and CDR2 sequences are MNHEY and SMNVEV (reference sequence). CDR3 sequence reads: CASSRGGARAEAFF. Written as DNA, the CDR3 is TGTGCCAGCAGTCGAGGGGGCGCTAGGGCTGAAGCTTTCTTT.

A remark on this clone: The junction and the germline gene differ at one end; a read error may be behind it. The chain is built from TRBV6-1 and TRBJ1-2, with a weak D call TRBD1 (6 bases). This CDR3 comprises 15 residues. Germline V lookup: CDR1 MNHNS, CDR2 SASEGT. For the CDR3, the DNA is TGTGCCAGCAGGGAAGGAGGGACATTCAACTATGGCTACACCTTC. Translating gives CASREGGTFNYGYTF.

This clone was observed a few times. The CDR3 DNA reads as TGTGCCAGCAGCTCAACATACAGGGCGAACACTGAAGCTTTCTTT. This sequence encodes CASSSTYRANTEAFF. V is TRBV5-4 and J is TRBJ1-1, with D tentatively TRBD1 (6 bases). Germline assignment: CDR1 SGHNT and CDR2 YYREEE (reference sequence). The V end was cut by 3 bases, the J end by 1 base, with 13 bases between. There are 15 residues in the CDR3.

The CDR3 DNA is TGTGCCAGCCGAGGTGCCTACGAGCAGTACTTC. Translation gives CASRGAYEQYF. The chain employs TRBV6-5 and TRBJ2-7; D unclear. The CDR3 sequence is 11 residues long. Germline-derived CDR1 and CDR2 are MNHEY and SVGAGI. V was shortened by 8 bases and J by 2 bases, with 7 bases between the two germline ends.

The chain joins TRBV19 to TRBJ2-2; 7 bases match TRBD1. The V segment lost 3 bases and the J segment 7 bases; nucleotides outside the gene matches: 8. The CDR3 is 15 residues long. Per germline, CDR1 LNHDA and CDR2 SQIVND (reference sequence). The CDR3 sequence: CASSIPTGEVGELFF. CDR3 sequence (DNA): TGTGCCAGTAGTATCCCAACAGGGGAAGTCGGGGAGCTGTTTTTT.

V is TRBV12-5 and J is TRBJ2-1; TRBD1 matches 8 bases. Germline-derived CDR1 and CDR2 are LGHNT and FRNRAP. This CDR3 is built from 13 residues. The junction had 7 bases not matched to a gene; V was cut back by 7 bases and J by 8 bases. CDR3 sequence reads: CASAQDRDYEQFF. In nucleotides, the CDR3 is TGTGCTAGTGCCCAGGACAGGGACTATGAGCAGTTCTTC.

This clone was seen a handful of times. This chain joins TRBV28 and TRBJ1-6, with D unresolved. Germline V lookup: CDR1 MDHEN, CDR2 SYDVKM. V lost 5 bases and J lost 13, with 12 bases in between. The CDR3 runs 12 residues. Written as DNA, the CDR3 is TGTGCCAGCAGTCCCCGGTCTGTCCCCCTCCACTTT. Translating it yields CASSPRSVPLHF.

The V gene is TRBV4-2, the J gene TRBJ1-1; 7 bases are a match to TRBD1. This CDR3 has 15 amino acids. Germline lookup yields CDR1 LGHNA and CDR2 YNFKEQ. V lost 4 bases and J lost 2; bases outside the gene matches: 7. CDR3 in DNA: TGTGCCAGCAGCCGAGCCGGACAGGACAACACTGAAGCTTTCTTT. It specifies CASSRAGQDNTEAFF.

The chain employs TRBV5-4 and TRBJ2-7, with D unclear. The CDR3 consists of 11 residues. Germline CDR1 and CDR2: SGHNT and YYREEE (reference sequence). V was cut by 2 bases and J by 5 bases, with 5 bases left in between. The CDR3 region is CASSLSNEQYF. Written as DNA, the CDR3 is TGTGCCAGCAGCTTATCCAACGAGCAGTACTTC.

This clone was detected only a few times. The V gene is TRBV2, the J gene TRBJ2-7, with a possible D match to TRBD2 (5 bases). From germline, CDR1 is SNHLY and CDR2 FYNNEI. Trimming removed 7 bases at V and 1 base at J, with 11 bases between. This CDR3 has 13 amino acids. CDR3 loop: CASTDPGSYEQYF. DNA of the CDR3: TGTGCCAGCACGGACCCGGGGTCCTACGAGCAGTACTTC.

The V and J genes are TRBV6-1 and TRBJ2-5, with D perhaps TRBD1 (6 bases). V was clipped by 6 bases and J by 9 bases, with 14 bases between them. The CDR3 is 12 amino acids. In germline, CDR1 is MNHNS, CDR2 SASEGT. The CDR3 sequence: CASRKHREPQYF. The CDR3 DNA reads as TGTGCCAGCAGAAAACACAGGGAGCCCCAGTACTTC.

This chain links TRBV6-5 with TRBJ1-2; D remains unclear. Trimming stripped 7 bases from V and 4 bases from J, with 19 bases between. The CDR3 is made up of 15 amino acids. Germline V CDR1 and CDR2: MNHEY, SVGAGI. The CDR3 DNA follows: TGTGCCAGCACCCTTCGGACCGGGATCTCCTATGGCTACACCTTC. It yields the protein CASTLRTGISYGYTF.

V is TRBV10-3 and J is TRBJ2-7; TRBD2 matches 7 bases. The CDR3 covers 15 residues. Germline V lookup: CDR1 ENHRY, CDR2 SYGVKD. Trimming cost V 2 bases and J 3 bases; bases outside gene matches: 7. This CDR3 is CAISEGREIYYEQYF. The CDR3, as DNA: TGTGCCATCAGTGAGGGGCGGGAGATTTACTACGAGCAGTACTTC.

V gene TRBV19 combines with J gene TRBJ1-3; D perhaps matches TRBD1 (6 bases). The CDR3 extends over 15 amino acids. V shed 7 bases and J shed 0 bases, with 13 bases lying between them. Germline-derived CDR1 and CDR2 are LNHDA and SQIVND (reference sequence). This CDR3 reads CASKTGTSSGNTIYF. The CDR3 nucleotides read TGTGCCAGTAAAACAGGGACTAGCTCTGGAAACACCATATATTTT.

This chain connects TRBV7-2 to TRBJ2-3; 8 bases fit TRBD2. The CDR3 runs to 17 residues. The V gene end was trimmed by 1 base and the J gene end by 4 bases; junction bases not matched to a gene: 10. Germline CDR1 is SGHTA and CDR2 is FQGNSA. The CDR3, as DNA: TGTGCCAGCAGCTTAGTCGGCCCCAGCGGGGGTTCAGATACGCAGTATTTT. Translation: CASSLVGPSGGSDTQYF.

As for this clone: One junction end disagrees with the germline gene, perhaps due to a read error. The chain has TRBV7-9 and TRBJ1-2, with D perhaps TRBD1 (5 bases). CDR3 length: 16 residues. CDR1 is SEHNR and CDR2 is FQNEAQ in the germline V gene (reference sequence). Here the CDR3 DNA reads TGTTCCAGCAGCACCAACGGGTGGACTAAGGGGCATGGCTACACCTTC. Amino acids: CSSSTNGWTKGHGYTF.

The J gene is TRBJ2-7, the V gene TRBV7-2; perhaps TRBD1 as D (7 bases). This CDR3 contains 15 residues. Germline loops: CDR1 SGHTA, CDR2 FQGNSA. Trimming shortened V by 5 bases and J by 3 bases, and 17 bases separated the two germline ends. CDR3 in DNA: TGTGCCAGCAGCCCCGGCCAGGGGGGTTTCTACGAGCAGTACTTC. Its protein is CASSPGQGGFYEQYF.

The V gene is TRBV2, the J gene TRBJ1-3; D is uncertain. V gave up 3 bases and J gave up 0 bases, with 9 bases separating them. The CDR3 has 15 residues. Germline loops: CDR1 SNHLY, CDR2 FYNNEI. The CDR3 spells CASSELRASGNTIYF. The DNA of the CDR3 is TGTGCCAGCAGTGAGCTGCGGGCCTCTGGAAACACCATATATTTT.

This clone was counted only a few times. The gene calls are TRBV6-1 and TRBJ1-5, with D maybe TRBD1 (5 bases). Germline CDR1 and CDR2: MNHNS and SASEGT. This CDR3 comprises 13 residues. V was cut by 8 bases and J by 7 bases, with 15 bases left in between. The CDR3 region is CASRKGLEQPQHF. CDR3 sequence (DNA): TGTGCCAGCCGGAAGGGGTTGGAACAGCCCCAGCATTTT.

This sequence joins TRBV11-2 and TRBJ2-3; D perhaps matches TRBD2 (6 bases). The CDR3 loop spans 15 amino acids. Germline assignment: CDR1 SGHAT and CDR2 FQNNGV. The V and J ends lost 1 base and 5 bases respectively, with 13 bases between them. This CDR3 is CASSLVRGAGDTQYF. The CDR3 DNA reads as TGTGCCAGCAGCTTAGTTCGCGGGGCGGGAGATACGCAGTATTTT.

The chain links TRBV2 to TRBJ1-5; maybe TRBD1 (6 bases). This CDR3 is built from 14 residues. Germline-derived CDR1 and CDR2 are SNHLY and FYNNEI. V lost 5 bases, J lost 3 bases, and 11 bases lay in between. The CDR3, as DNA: TGTGCCAGCAGTACGGACAGCCACAATCAGCCCCAGCATTTT. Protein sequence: CASSTDSHNQPQHF.

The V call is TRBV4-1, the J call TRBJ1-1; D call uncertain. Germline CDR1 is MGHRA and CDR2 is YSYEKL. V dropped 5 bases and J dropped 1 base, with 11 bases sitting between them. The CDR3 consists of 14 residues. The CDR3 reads CASSFRSENTEAFF. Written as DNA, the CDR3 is TGCGCCAGCAGCTTCCGGAGTGAGAACACTGAAGCTTTCTTT.

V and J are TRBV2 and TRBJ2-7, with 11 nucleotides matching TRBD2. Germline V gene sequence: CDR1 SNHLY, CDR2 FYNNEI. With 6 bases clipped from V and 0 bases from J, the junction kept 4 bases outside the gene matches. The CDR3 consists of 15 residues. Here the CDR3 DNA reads TGTGCCAGCAGGTTCCTAGCGGGGGGCTCCTACGAGCAGTACTTC. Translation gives CASRFLAGGSYEQYF.

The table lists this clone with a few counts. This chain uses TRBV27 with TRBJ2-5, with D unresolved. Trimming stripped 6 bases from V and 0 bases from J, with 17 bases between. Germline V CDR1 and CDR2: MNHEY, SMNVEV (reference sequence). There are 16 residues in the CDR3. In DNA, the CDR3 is TGTGCCAGCAGCCCGACGACTCAGTCTTACCAAGAGACCCAGTACTTC. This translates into CASSPTTQSYQETQYF.

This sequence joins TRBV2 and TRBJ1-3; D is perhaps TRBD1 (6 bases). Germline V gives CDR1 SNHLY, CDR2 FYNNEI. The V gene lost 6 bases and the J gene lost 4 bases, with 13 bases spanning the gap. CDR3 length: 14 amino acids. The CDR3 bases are TGTGCCAGCAGCACAGGGTTTCTGGGAAACACCATATATTTT. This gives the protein CASSTGFLGNTIYF.

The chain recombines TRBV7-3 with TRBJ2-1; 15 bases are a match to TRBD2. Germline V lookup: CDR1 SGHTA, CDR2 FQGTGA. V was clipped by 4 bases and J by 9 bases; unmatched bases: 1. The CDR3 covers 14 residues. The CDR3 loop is CASSSGLAGGEQFF. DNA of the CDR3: TGTGCCAGCAGCTCGGGACTAGCGGGAGGTGAGCAGTTCTTC. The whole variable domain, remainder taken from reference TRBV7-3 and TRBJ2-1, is GAGVSQTPSNKVTEKGKYVELRCDPISGHTALYWYRQSLGQGPEFLIYFQGTGAADDSGLPNDRFFAVRPEGSVSTLKIQRTERGDSAVYLCASSSGLAGGEQFFGPGTRLTVL.

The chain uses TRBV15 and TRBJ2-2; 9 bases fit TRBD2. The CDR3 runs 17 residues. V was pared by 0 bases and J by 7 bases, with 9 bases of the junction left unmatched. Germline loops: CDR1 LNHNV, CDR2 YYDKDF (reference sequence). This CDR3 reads CATSRDPAGGRGGELFF. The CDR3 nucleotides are TGTGCCACCAGCAGAGATCCAGCGGGGGGCCGCGGCGGGGAGCTGTTTTTT.

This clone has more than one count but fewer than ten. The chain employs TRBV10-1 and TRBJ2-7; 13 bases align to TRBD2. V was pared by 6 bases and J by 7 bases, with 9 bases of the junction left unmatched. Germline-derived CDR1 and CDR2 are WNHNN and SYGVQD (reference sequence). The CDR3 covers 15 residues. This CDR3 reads CASRVGLAGVGEQYF. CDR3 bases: TGCGCCAGCAGAGTTGGACTAGCGGGAGTAGGGGAGCAGTACTTC.

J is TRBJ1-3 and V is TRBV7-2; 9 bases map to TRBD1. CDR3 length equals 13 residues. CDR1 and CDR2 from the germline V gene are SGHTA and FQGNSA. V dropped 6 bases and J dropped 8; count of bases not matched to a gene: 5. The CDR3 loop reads CASRGQGLYTIYF. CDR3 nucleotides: TGTGCCAGCAGGGGACAGGGTTTATACACCATATATTTT.

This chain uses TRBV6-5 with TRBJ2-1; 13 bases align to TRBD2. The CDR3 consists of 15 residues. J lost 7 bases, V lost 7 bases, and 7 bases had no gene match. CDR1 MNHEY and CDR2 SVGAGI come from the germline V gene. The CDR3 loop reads CASTRGLAGRNEQFF. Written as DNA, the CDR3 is TGTGCCAGCACTAGGGGACTAGCGGGAAGGAATGAGCAGTTCTTC.